Sequencing of this TCR beta chain was carried out in a study of T cell responses to AZD1222 COVID-19 vaccine (dated by TCRdb to the early 2020s). Background for the entire study: A total of approximately 230 trial participants underwent TCR sequencing, of whom nearly 210 received two doses of AZD1222 and roughly 25 received two doses of the MenACWY control vaccine. Trial participants were enrolled into age subgroups of 18-55, 56-69 and 70-plus years, which contained approximately 150, 28 and 58 TCR-sequenced participants, respectively. Findings and caveats that apply to the study as a whole: Conclusions about previously exposed vaccinees are limited because only a handful of AZD1222 recipients were SARS-CoV-2 seropositive at baseline. Most participants were white British and females outnumbered males, and the authors suggested that clonal diversity may have been underestimated. Because no day 14 peak-response samples were available, repertoires were characterized only after the peak T cell response. The 56-69-year group was small, and its depth increase did not reach significance, likely because of low power. A significant rise in spike-specific TCR breadth and depth was observed after two AZD1222 doses relative to day 0 and relative to MenACWY recipients. Reportedly, close to half of the unique spike-specific TCRs recognized epitopes lying outside the regions that are mutated in the B.1.351 and B.1.1.7 variants. The whole spike protein was spanned by vaccine-associated CD4 TCRs, and dominant responses were seen in regions 160-218 and 743-854.

The CDR3 regions of human TCRbeta chains were analyzed by immunosequencing. From the authors' description of their analysis: TCRs in the repertoires were compared against a reference library of SARS-CoV-2-specific TCRs that had been generated with the MIRA antigen-specificity platform. Breadth meant the fraction of unique TCRs that were SARS-CoV-2-associated, whereas depth meant the fraction of total T cells that were SARS-CoV-2-associated. Each spike-specific TCR was assigned to its reactive spike region and to a CD4 or CD8 class using the MIRA data. Log10-transformed breadth and depth values were compared by one-way ANOVA with Sidak's multiple comparisons tests. In TCRdb, the immuneACCESS table is reduced to in-frame sequences with V and J assigned. These tables do not hold every clone; where another copy was compared, an unresolved V gene accounts for under half, and the others remain unexplained. The DNA was the basis for D and trimming; V, J and clone size are from that table. This sample lists 140,000 to 150,000 clones; roughly nine tenths were detected once. The ten largest clonotypes hold under 2% of the sample.

Comment on this clone: The antigen this receptor binds is unknown. Base qualities are not recorded, but no much larger clone differs from it by a single base.

Reading the label with the study, this specimen's time point is: about 28 days (+/-7) after the second vaccine dose. AZD1222 recipients given second doses at about 4 weeks or at about 12 weeks were pooled, since spike-specific TCR depth and breadth were not found to differ between the two schedules. Samples from vaccinated people were obtained from the UK trials COV001 and COV002, which included a single-blind randomized controlled phase 2/3 trial of AZD1222 (ChAdOx1 nCoV-19) in healthy adults. For TCRbeta chain sequencing, PBMC samples from trial participants were taken at day 0 and at day 28 after the second dose. The CDR3 starts with the cysteine, ends with the phenylalanine, and has 17 residues. CDR3 DNA is the only sequence kept; it has 51 bases, read in frame from the first base. CDR1 LGHNA and CDR2 YNFKEQ were looked up in the germline V gene. Here V drops 4 bases and J drops 2 bases, and the junction holds 13 bases not matched to any gene.

The sequence joins TRBV4-2 to TRBJ2-5; TRBD2 aligns with 7 central bases. The source of this sequence is an adult who received the AZD1222 COVID-19 vaccine. The starting material was peripheral blood, obtained 28 days after the second AZD1222 dose. For the CDR3, the sequence is CASSRGLVGGEQETQYF. The nucleotides read TGTGCCAGCAGCCGAGGCCTCGTTGGGGGGGAGCAAGAGACCCAGTACTTC.